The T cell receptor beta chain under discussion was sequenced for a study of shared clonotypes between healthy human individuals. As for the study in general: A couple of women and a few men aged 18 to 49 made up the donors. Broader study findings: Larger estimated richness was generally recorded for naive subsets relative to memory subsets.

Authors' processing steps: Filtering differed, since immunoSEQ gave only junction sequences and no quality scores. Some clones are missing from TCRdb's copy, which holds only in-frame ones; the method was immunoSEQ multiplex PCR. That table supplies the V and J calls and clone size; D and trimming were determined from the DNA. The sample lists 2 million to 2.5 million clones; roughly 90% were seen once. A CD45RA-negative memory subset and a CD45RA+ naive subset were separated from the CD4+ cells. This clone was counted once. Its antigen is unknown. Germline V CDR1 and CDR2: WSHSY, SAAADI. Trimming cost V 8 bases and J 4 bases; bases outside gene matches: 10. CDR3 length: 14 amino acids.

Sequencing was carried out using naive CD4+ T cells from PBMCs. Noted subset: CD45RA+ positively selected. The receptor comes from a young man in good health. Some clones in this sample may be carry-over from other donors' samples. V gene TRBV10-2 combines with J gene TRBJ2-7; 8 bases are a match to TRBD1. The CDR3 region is CASRSTGGRYEQYF. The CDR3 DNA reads TGCGCCAGCCGGTCAACAGGGGGAAGGTACGAGCAGTACTTC.